These T cell receptor beta chains were read from a single sample in a study of blood T cell repertoires in COVID-19. Measured with immunoSEQ multiplex PCR; TCRdb has only the in-frame clones, and not every one. Of some 130,000 clones listed, roughly 89% are singletons. Sequenced input: peripheral blood. All receptors come from a man aged 55 to 70 with COVID-19, enrolled during active disease. The CDR3 runs from the conserved cysteine through the conserved F or W. Each record gives: D gene, V gene, J gene, CDR3 protein, CDR3 DNA. A D gene is named only where the DNA matches it firmly.

d_call: -; v_call: TRBV7-8; j_call: TRBJ1-3; cdr3_aa: CASSSYALGAGNTIYF; cdr3_nt: TGTGCCAGCAGCTCCTACGCGCTAGGGGCGGGAAACACCATATATTTT
d_call: -; v_call: TRBV6-5; j_call: TRBJ1-1; cdr3_aa: CASSAGRTEAFF; cdr3_nt: TGTGCCAGCAGCGCAGGCCGCACTGAAGCTTTCTTT
d_call: TRBD1; v_call: TRBV7-8; j_call: TRBJ1-2; cdr3_aa: CASSYTDRVDGYTF; cdr3_nt: TGTGCCAGCAGCTACACGGACAGGGTAGATGGCTACACCTTC
d_call: TRBD2; v_call: TRBV28; j_call: TRBJ2-7; cdr3_aa: CASSLAGGYPGDPLYEQYF; cdr3_nt: TGTGCCAGCAGTCTAGCGGGGGGATACCCCGGAGATCCGCTATACGAGCAGTACTTC
d_call: TRBD1; v_call: TRBV6-6; j_call: TRBJ1-2; cdr3_aa: CASSYSSGQGDWGYF; cdr3_nt: TGTGCCAGCAGTTACTCGAGCGGACAGGGAGACTGGGGCTACTTC
d_call: TRBD1; v_call: TRBV11-3; j_call: TRBJ1-1; cdr3_aa: CASSKGQGSAEAFF; cdr3_nt: TGTGCCAGCAGCAAGGGACAGGGATCAGCTGAAGCTTTCTTT
d_call: -; v_call: TRBV7-7; j_call: TRBJ2-5; cdr3_aa: CASSLVAGTQETQYF; cdr3_nt: TGTGCTAGCAGCTTAGTGGCGGGGACTCAAGAGACCCAGTACTTC
d_call: TRBD1; v_call: TRBV18; j_call: TRBJ1-1; cdr3_aa: CASSRAYRGLLAMNTEAFF; cdr3_nt: TGTGCCAGCTCAAGAGCTTACAGGGGGCTATTGGCCATGAACACTGAAGCTTTCTTT
d_call: TRBD2; v_call: TRBV2; j_call: TRBJ2-1; cdr3_aa: CASSPGGQQFF; cdr3_nt: TGTGCCAGCAGTCCGGGGGGACAGCAGTTCTTC
d_call: TRBD2; v_call: TRBV28; j_call: TRBJ2-5; cdr3_aa: CASSPGGPWETQYF; cdr3_nt: TGTGCCAGCAGTCCGGGGGGGCCATGGGAGACCCAGTACTTC
d_call: -; v_call: TRBV3-1/TRBV3-2; j_call: TRBJ1-5; cdr3_aa: CASSQGAGGNQPQHF; cdr3_nt: TGTGCCAGCAGCCAAGGTGCCGGGGGCAATCAGCCCCAGCATTTT
d_call: -; v_call: TRBV18; j_call: TRBJ1-2; cdr3_aa: CASSPFPPRDYGYTF; cdr3_nt: TGTGCCAGCTCACCATTCCCCCCCAGGGACTATGGCTACACCTTC
d_call: -; v_call: TRBV12-3/TRBV12-4; j_call: TRBJ1-1; cdr3_aa: CASSTTRNTEAFF; cdr3_nt: TGTGCCAGCAGCACCACAAGGAACACTGAAGCTTTCTTT
d_call: TRBD2; v_call: TRBV7-2; j_call: TRBJ2-5; cdr3_aa: CASSLWGTSGGGETQYF; cdr3_nt: TGTGCCAGCAGCTTGTGGGGGACTAGCGGGGGAGGAGAGACCCAGTACTTC
d_call: TRBD1; v_call: TRBV7-8; j_call: TRBJ1-2; cdr3_aa: CASSLRGQGVYGYTF; cdr3_nt: TGTGCCAGCAGCTTAAGGGGACAGGGAGTTTATGGCTACACCTTC
d_call: TRBD1; v_call: TRBV11-2; j_call: TRBJ1-1; cdr3_aa: CASSFATPGTGKGGTEAFF; cdr3_nt: TGTGCCAGCAGCTTCGCCACCCCCGGGACAGGGAAGGGCGGCACTGAAGCTTTCTTT
d_call: -; v_call: TRBV5-1; j_call: TRBJ1-2; cdr3_aa: CASSLAQGAPPMGYTF; cdr3_nt: TGCGCCAGCAGCTTGGCCCAGGGCGCTCCCCCGATGGGCTACACCTTC
d_call: -; v_call: TRBV6-5; j_call: TRBJ2-5; cdr3_aa: CASTLVSSETQYF; cdr3_nt: TGTGCCAGCACTCTGGTTAGCTCGGAGACCCAGTACTTC
d_call: -; v_call: TRBV21-1; j_call: TRBJ2-5; cdr3_aa: CASSKGSDRTQETQYF; cdr3_nt: TGTGCCAGCAGCAAAGGTTCGGACAGGACCCAAGAGACCCAGTACTTC
d_call: TRBD1; v_call: TRBV7-9; j_call: TRBJ2-5; cdr3_aa: CASSLGDRGWETQYF; cdr3_nt: TGTGCCAGCAGCTTAGGGGACAGGGGTTGGGAGACCCAGTACTTC
d_call: TRBD1; v_call: TRBV7-9; j_call: TRBJ2-7; cdr3_aa: CASSLAGTGAYYEQYF; cdr3_nt: TGTGCCAGCAGCTTAGCCGGGACAGGAGCTTACTACGAGCAGTACTTC
d_call: -; v_call: TRBV27; j_call: TRBJ1-5; cdr3_aa: CASRETGGLNQPQHF; cdr3_nt: TGTGCCAGCAGAGAAACGGGGGGGCTCAATCAGCCCCAGCATTTT
d_call: TRBD1; v_call: TRBV5-1; j_call: TRBJ1-4; cdr3_aa: CASSLGREGAPSTNEKLFF; cdr3_nt: TGCGCCAGCAGCTTGGGGCGTGAGGGGGCGCCCTCAACTAATGAAAAACTGTTTTTT